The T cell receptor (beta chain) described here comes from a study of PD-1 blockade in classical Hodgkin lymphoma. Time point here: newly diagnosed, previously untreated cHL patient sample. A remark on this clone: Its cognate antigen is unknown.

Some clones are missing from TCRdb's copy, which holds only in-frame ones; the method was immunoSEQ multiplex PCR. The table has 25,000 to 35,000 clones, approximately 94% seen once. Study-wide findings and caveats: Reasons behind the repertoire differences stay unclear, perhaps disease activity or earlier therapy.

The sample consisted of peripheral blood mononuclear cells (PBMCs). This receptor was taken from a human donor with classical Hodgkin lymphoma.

The CDR3 region has the DNA TGTGCCAGCAGCTCCTGGCCGGAGCACCCAGTCCCCAAAAACATTCAGTACTTC. Encoded protein: CASSSWPEHPVPKNIQYF. This sequence joins TRBV5-4 and TRBJ2-4, with D unresolved. There are 18 residues in the CDR3. With 3 bases removed from V and 2 bases from J, the gap between germline ends came to 21 bases. Germline loops: CDR1 SGHNT, CDR2 YYREEE (reference sequence).